The TCR beta chain under discussion was sequenced for a study of Ad26.COV2.S vaccination and SARS-CoV-2 variants. Sample treatment: about 20 received Ad26.COV2.S at low or high dose, single or two shots; five or six received placebo; per-sample allocation not given. Samples were taken on day 63 after the first vaccine or placebo injection. CDR3 size: 15 residues. With V trimmed by 3 bases and J by 4 bases, 8 bases remained unmatched. In germline, CDR1 is SGHRS, CDR2 YFSETQ. Sequencing was performed with immunoSEQ multiplex PCR; in TCRdb, only in-frame clones are kept and a portion is missing. The sample yields a few hundred thousand clones, roughly 91% seen once.

Sequencing used peripheral blood, obtained in a trial of Ad26.COV2.S vaccine versus placebo. This TCR was sampled from a person aged 18-60 years who received the Ad26.COV2.S COVID-19 vaccine or a placebo. V is TRBV5-1 and J is TRBJ1-2; 8 bases line up with TRBD1. The CDR3 nucleotides are TGCGCCAGCAGCTCCATTGGACAGGGTTCCTATGGCTACACCTTC. It specifies CASSSIGQGSYGYTF.